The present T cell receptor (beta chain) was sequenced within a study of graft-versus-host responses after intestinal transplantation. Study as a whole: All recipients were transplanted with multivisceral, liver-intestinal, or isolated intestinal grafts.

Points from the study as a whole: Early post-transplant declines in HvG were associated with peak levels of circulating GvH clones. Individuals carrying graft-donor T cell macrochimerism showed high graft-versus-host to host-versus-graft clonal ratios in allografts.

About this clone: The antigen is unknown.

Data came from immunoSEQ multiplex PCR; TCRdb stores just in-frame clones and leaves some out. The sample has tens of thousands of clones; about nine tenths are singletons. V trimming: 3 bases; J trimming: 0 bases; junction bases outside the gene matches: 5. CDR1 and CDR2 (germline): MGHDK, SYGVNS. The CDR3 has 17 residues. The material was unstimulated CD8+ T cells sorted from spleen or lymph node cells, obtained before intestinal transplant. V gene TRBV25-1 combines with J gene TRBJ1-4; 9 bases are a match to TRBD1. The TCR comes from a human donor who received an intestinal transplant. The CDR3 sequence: CASSDLDRGATNEKLFF. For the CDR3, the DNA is TGTGCCAGCAGTGATCTGGACAGGGGTGCAACTAATGAAAAACTGTTTTTT.